Listed here are 27 T cell receptor beta chains from one sample, sequenced in a study of T cell responses to AZD1222 COVID-19 vaccine. Assay used: immunoSEQ multiplex PCR; TCRdb lists only in-frame clones, some missing. The profile shows about 180,000 clones, approximately 94% of them singletons. The sample here was peripheral blood, taken 28 days after the second AZD1222 dose. These TCRs come from an adult who received the AZD1222 COVID-19 vaccine.

The chain employs TRBV27 and TRBJ2-5; 16 bases line up with TRBD2. This CDR3 is built from 17 residues. Trimming removed 6 bases from V and 5 bases from J; junction bases left unmatched: 9. Germline V gene data show CDR1 as MNHEY and CDR2 as SMNVEV (reference sequence). CDR3 in DNA: TGTGCCAGCAGCCGGGGGACTAGCGGGAGGGGTAGGGAGACCCAGTACTTC. This translates into CASSRGTSGRGRETQYF.

The chain joins TRBV7-9 to TRBJ2-1; D unclear. The CDR3 is 13 amino acids. Germline V lookup: CDR1 SEHNR, CDR2 FQNEAQ (reference sequence). Between the trimmed V and J ends, which lost 2 bases and 5 bases, there was a span of 7 bases. The CDR3 DNA follows: TGTGCCAGCAGCTTAATTTCGGACAATGAGCAGTTCTTC. Amino acid sequence: CASSLISDNEQFF. Together with reference TRBV7-9 and TRBJ2-1, the CDR3 gives the full variable domain: DTGVSQNPRHKITKRGQNVTFRCDPISEHNRLYWYRQTLGQGPEFLTYFQNEAQLEKSRLLSDRFSAERPKGSFSTLEIQRTEQGDSAMYLCASSLISDNEQFFGPGTRLTVL.

This sequence joins TRBV2 and TRBJ1-1; the D is unclear. From germline, CDR1 is SNHLY and CDR2 FYNNEI. This CDR3 spans 15 amino acids. The V end was cut by 4 bases, the J end by 0 bases, with 12 bases between. The CDR3 loop reads CASSGTEEMNTEAFF. The DNA for the CDR3 is TGTGCCAGCAGTGGGACGGAGGAGATGAACACTGAAGCTTTCTTT.

The DNA for the CDR3 is TGCGCCAGCAGCCAAGATAGCGCAGATACGCAGTATTTT. Translated, it gives CASSQDSADTQYF. This chain connects TRBV4-3 to TRBJ2-3, with D possibly matching TRBD2 (5 bases). With 0 bases removed from V and 4 bases from J, the gap between germline ends came to 5 bases. CDR1 and CDR2 (germline): LGHNA, YSLEER. The length of the CDR3 is 13 residues.

The chain links TRBV10-3 to TRBJ2-7, with D tentatively TRBD1 (5 bases). The CDR3 is made up of 13 amino acids. The germline V gene encodes CDR1 ENHRY and CDR2 SYGVKD. Trimming shortened V by 10 bases and J by 2 bases, and 15 bases separated the two germline ends. In DNA form, the CDR3 reads TGTGCCACAGGGCGGCCAGAAGCCTACGAGCAGTACTTC. Translating it yields CATGRPEAYEQYF.

This clone has just one count. The chain combines TRBV15 with TRBJ2-5; maybe TRBD2 (5 bases). Trimming shortened V by 0 bases and J by 4 bases, and 15 bases separated the two germline ends. CDR3 length: 16 amino acids. Germline lookup yields CDR1 LNHNV and CDR2 YYDKDF (reference sequence). The CDR3 loop is CATSRESAGRGETQYF. The CDR3 DNA reads as TGTGCCACCAGCAGAGAATCCGCAGGCCGGGGAGAGACCCAGTACTTC.

The rearrangement joins TRBV9 to TRBJ2-1; 8 bases align to TRBD2. Trimming took 3 bases from V and 0 from J; bases not matched to a gene: 5. Germline CDR1 reads SGDLS; CDR2 reads YYNGEE. The CDR3 contains 16 residues. CDR3 sequence: CASSAGAGASYNEQFF. For the CDR3, the DNA is TGTGCCAGCAGCGCCGGAGCGGGAGCCTCCTACAATGAGCAGTTCTTC.

V and J are TRBV18 and TRBJ2-3; tentatively, D is TRBD2 (5 bases). Germline CDR1 KGHSH, CDR2 LQKENI. This CDR3 contains 14 residues. The germline V and J ends were trimmed by 3 bases and 6 bases, with 13 bases remaining between them. CDR3 sequence reads: CASSPGLSADTQYF. CDR3 nucleotides: TGTGCCAGCTCACCCGGACTCTCAGCCGATACGCAGTATTTT.

The V and J genes are TRBV5-1 and TRBJ1-2; D ambiguous. Germline V gene data show CDR1 as SGHRS and CDR2 as YFSETQ. Trimming stripped 4 bases from V and 8 bases from J, with 15 bases between. CDR3 length: 13 residues. CDR3 nucleotides: TGCGCCAGCAGCGCAGACTCATGGATGGGCTACACCTTC. It translates to CASSADSWMGYTF.

This chain uses TRBV15 with TRBJ1-2; D perhaps matches TRBD1 (5 bases). The CDR3 is made up of 14 amino acids. Germline loops: CDR1 LNHNV, CDR2 YYDKDF (reference sequence). Trimming cost V 3 bases and J 7 bases, with 15 bases left between them. CDR3 sequence reads: CATSSEPRVGGYTF. DNA of the CDR3: TGTGCCACCAGCAGCGAACCCAGGGTGGGTGGCTACACCTTC.

The chain carries TRBV6-5 and TRBJ1-1, with TRBD1 as a possible D gene (6 bases). V lost 4 bases, J lost 5 bases, and 11 bases lay in between. Germline CDR1 MNHEY, CDR2 SVGAGI. The CDR3 covers 13 residues. CDR3 residues: CASSWDKGTEAFF. The DNA of the CDR3 is TGTGCCAGCAGTTGGGACAAGGGAACTGAAGCTTTCTTT.

This sequence joins TRBV19 and TRBJ2-1; 8 bases line up with TRBD1. Germline values: CDR1 LNHDA, CDR2 SQIVND (reference sequence). V trimming: 5 bases; J trimming: 4 bases; junction bases outside the gene matches: 4. The CDR3 consists of 14 residues. DNA of the CDR3: TGTGCCAGTAGTGATGGACAGGGTTACAATGAGCAGTTCTTC. This translates into CASSDGQGYNEQFF.

The gene calls are TRBV11-2 and TRBJ2-1, with D unclear. Trimming cost V 2 bases and J 10 bases, with 6 bases left between them. CDR3 length equals 11 residues. CDR1 and CDR2 from the germline V gene are SGHAT and FQNNGV. The DNA of the CDR3 is TGTGCCAGCAGCTTACGAGAGGAGCAGTTCTTC. Translated: CASSLREEQFF.

The gene calls are TRBV5-1 and TRBJ2-5; D may match TRBD1 or TRBD2 (5 bases each). There are 15 residues in the CDR3. V dropped 4 bases and J dropped 7 bases, with 20 bases sitting between them. Germline values: CDR1 SGHRS, CDR2 YFSETQ. CDR3 in amino acids: CASSPNSGTTGTQYF. CDR3 sequence (DNA): TGCGCCAGCAGCCCTAACTCAGGGACCACCGGGACCCAGTACTTC.

In this sample, this clone turned up a few times. The chain carries TRBV2 and TRBJ1-1; D unclear. This CDR3 spans 17 amino acids. Germline V lookup: CDR1 SNHLY, CDR2 FYNNEI. V was cut by 2 bases and J by 0 bases, with 16 bases left in between. The CDR3 DNA reads TGTGCCAGCAGTGAACAGTTAAGGAGAGGGCTGAACACTGAAGCTTTCTTT. Translated, it gives CASSEQLRRGLNTEAFF.

This chain joins TRBV14 and TRBJ1-1, with D hard to call. The CDR3 consists of 14 residues. V was trimmed by 0 bases and J by 7 bases, leaving 12 bases between them. Germline V gives CDR1 SGHDN, CDR2 FVKESK. CDR3 nucleotides: TGTGCCAGCAGCCAAGATCGAGGCAGGCTTGAAGCTTTCTTT. It yields the protein CASSQDRGRLEAFF.

The chain employs TRBV9 and TRBJ2-2; 11 bases match TRBD1. Germline trimming cut 3 bases from V and 7 bases from J; bases unmatched to any gene: 8. The CDR3 length is 16 residues. Germline assignment: CDR1 SGDLS and CDR2 YYNGEE. CDR3 nucleotide sequence: TGTGCCAGCAGCGCGAGGACAGGGGGCCAGTTCGGGGAGCTGTTTTTT. The encoded protein is CASSARTGGQFGELFF.

The chain uses TRBV27 and TRBJ2-6; D might be TRBD1 (6 bases). CDR1 and CDR2 (germline): MNHEY, SMNVEV (reference sequence). This CDR3 region has 18 residues. V lost 11 bases to trimming and J lost 0 bases, with 23 bases between them. CDR3: CASKRQGSSYSGANVLTF. CDR3 in DNA: TGTGCCTCCAAACGGCAGGGGTCATCCTACTCTGGGGCCAACGTCCTGACTTTC. The whole variable domain, filled in from reference TRBV27 and TRBJ2-6, reads EAQVTQNPRYLITVTGKKLTVTCSQNMNHEYMSWYRQDPGLGLRQIYYSMNVEVTDKGDVPEGYKVSRKEKRNFPLILESPSPNQTSLYFCASKRQGSSYSGANVLTFGAGSRLTVL.

The chain recombines TRBV6-5 with TRBJ1-2; 7 bases are shared with TRBD1. Trimming cost V 7 bases and J 3 bases; bases outside gene matches: 8. The CDR3 loop spans 14 amino acids. Germline CDR1 and CDR2: MNHEY and SVGAGI. The CDR3 DNA sequence: TGTGCCAGCACCCCTTTCAGGGGGTACTATGGCTACACCTTC. It translates to CASTPFRGYYGYTF.

V and J are TRBV5-1 and TRBJ2-1, with 8 positions matching TRBD1. Trimming took 2 bases from V and 0 from J; bases not matched to a gene: 1. The CDR3 extends over 15 amino acids. Germline lookup yields CDR1 SGHRS and CDR2 YFSETQ. The CDR3 loop is CASSLTGGSYNEQFF. In DNA, the CDR3 is TGCGCCAGCAGCTTAACAGGGGGCTCCTACAATGAGCAGTTCTTC. The whole variable domain, filled in from reference TRBV5-1 and TRBJ2-1, reads KAGVTQTPRYLIKTRGQQVTLSCSPISGHRSVSWYQQTPGQGLQFLFEYFSETQRNKGNFPGRFSGRQFSNSRSEMNVSTLELGDSALYLCASSLTGGSYNEQFFGPGTRLTVL.

The rearrangement links TRBV2 to TRBJ2-1; TRBD2 is a possible D gene (6 bases). V shed 5 bases and J shed 5 bases, with 16 bases lying between them. The CDR3 is made up of 15 amino acids. Looked up from germline, CDR1 is SNHLY and CDR2 is FYNNEI. CDR3 region: CASSPTSFDHNEQFF. CDR3 nucleotides: TGTGCCAGCAGTCCAACTAGCTTCGACCACAATGAGCAGTTCTTC.

In this sample, this clone turned up once. The J gene is TRBJ2-5, the V gene TRBV5-1, with D possibly being TRBD1 (6 bases). This CDR3 has 16 residues. Trimming removed 3 bases at V and 1 base at J, with 16 bases between. The germline V gene has CDR1 SGHRS and CDR2 YFSETQ. The DNA of the CDR3 is TGCGCCAGCAGCTCCCCGGCGGACAGTTTCCAAGAGACCCAGTACTTC. Translated: CASSSPADSFQETQYF.

The chain combines TRBV19 with TRBJ2-7; D remains ambiguous. The CDR3 sequence is 14 residues long. Looked up from germline, CDR1 is LNHDA and CDR2 is SQIVND (reference sequence). Trimming took off 5 bases at V and 0 bases at J, with 11 bases between the two ends. The DNA for the CDR3 is TGTGCCAGTAGTCCCCTCGTCAGCTCCTACGAGCAGTACTTC. Translation gives CASSPLVSSYEQYF.

This chain connects TRBV27 to TRBJ2-1; no firm D call. The length of the CDR3 is 15 residues. Germline assignment: CDR1 MNHEY and CDR2 SMNVEV (reference sequence). Trimming took off 2 bases at V and 5 bases at J, with 13 bases between the two ends. The CDR3 spells CASSLLGKANNEQFF. The DNA of the CDR3 is TGTGCCAGCAGTTTACTGGGGAAGGCGAACAATGAGCAGTTCTTC.

The count of this clone is one. This rearrangement joins TRBV27 to TRBJ2-7; D is perhaps TRBD2 (7 bases). CDR3 length: 15 residues. The V and J ends lost 7 bases and 0 bases respectively, with 16 bases between them. CDR1 is MNHEY, CDR2 SMNVEV, per germline (reference sequence). The CDR3 loop is CASIGGGGLSYEQYF. The CDR3 nucleotides read TGTGCCAGCATTGGGGGGGGCGGTCTCTCCTACGAGCAGTACTTC.

CDR3 sequence: CASSPGQITNTGELFF. The DNA of the CDR3 is TGCGCCAGCAGCCCGGGACAGATAACGAACACCGGGGAGCTGTTTTTT. This rearrangement joins TRBV5-1 to TRBJ2-2; the match to TRBD1 covers 7 bases. CDR1 is SGHRS, CDR2 YFSETQ, per germline. The J segment lost 0 bases and the V segment lost 4 bases, leaving 6 bases of the junction unmatched. The CDR3 loop spans 16 amino acids.

This chain uses TRBV7-9 with TRBJ2-7; TRBD2 matches at 13 bases. Looked up from germline, CDR1 is SEHNR and CDR2 is FQNEAQ (reference sequence). The CDR3 runs 16 residues. V was pared by 4 bases and J by 2 bases, with 5 bases of the junction left unmatched. The CDR3 here is CASSWGTSGATYEQYF. DNA for the CDR3: TGTGCCAGCAGCTGGGGGACTAGCGGGGCAACCTACGAGCAGTACTTC.